The sequence of this T cell receptor beta chain was determined in a study of T cell repertoires in ileal Crohn's disease. As for the study in general: Roughly 40% were active smokers at surgery; median disease duration was roughly 8 years. M6 samples are neoterminal ileum biopsies from postoperative colonoscopy.

This clone was detected a few times. The antigen is undetermined. Findings and caveats of the study: Active smokers at surgery had more clonal expansions than non-smokers. Sorted CD8 T cells held more high-frequency clones than CD4.

Time point in this sample: neoterminal ileum biopsy at postoperative endoscopy, about 6 months after surgery. Using immunoSEQ multiplex PCR, the repertoire was profiled, and TCRdb retains in-frame clones only, with some absent. The sample includes about 11,000 clones, approximately 85% of them seen just once. This receptor was identified in an adult with Crohn's disease. Sequencing used ileal tissue.

DNA for the CDR3: TGCGCCAGCAGCTTGGCCTTCCCAGATACGCAGTATTTT. Its translation: CASSLAFPDTQYF. The chain is built from TRBV5-1 and TRBJ2-3; D remains ambiguous. V lost 0 bases, J lost 4 bases, and 6 bases lay in between. Germline lookup yields CDR1 SGHRS and CDR2 YFSETQ. This CDR3 is built from 13 residues.